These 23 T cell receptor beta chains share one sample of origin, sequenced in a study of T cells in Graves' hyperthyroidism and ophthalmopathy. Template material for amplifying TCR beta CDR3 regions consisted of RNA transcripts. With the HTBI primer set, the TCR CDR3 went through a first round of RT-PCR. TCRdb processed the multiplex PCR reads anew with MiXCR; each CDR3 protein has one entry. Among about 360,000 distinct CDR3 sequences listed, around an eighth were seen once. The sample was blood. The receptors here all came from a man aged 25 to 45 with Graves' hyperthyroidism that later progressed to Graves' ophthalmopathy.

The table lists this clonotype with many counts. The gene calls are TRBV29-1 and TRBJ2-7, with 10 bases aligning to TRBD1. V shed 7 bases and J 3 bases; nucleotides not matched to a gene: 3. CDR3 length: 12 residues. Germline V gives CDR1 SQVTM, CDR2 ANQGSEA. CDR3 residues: CSGGDRGYEQYF. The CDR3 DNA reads TGCAGCGGGGGGGACAGGGGCTACGAGCAGTACTTC.

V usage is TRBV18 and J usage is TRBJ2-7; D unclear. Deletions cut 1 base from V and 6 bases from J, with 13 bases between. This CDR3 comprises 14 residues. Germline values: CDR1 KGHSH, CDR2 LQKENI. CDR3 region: CASSPRGLPCEQYF. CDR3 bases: TGTGCCAGCTCACCACGGGGTCTCCCCTGCGAGCAGTACTTC.

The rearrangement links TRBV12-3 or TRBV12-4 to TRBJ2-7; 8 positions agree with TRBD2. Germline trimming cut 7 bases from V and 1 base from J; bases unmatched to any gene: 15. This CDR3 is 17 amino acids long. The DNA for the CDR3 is TGTGCCAGCACTCGGAGGAGGGCGGGGGGCACTTCCTACGAGCAGTACTTC. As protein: CASTRRRAGGTSYEQYF.

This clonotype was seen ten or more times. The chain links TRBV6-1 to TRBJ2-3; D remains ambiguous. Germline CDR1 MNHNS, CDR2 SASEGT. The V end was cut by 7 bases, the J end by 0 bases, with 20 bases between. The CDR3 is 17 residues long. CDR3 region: CASKFGPRLGSTDTQYF. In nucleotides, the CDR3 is TGTGCCAGCAAATTCGGGCCTCGGTTAGGGAGCACAGATACGCAGTATTTT.

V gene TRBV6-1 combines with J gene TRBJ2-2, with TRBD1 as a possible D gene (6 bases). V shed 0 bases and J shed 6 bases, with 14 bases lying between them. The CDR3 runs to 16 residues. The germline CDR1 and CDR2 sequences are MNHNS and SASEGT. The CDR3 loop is CASSEAGRGNAGELFF. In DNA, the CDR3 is TGTGCCAGCAGTGAAGCCGGCAGGGGTAACGCCGGGGAGCTGTTTTTT.

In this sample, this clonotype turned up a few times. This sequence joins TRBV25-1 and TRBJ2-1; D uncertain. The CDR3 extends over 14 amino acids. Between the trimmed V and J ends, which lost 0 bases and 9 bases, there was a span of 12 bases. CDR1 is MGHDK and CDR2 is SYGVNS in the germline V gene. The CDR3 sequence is CASSEYGSYSEQFF. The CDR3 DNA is TGTGCCAGCAGTGAATATGGTAGTTATAGTGAGCAGTTCTTC.

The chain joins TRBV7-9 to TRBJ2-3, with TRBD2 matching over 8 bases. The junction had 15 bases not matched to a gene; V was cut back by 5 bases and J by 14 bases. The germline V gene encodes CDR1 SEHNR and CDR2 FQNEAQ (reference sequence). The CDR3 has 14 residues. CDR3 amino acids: CASSPRGGDLSGYF. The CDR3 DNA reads TGTGCCAGCAGCCCACGGGGGGGGGACCTCTCCGGGTATTTT.

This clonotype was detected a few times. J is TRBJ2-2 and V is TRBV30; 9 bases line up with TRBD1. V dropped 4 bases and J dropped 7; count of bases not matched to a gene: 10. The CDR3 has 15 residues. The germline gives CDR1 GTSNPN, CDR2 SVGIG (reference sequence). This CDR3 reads CAWNSGTGFFGELFF. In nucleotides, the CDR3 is TGTGCCTGGAACTCCGGGACAGGGTTCTTCGGGGAGCTGTTTTTT.

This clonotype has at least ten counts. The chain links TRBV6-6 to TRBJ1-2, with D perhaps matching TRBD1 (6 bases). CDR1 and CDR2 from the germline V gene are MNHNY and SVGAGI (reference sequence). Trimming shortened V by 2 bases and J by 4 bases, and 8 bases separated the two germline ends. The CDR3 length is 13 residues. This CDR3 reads CASSYHRVYGYTF. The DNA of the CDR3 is TGTGCCAGCAGTTACCACAGGGTCTATGGCTACACCTTC.

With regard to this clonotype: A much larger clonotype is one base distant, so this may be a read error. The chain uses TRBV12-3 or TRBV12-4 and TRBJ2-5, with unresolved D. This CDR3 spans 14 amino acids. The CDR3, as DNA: TGTACCAGCAGTACGCTAGGACCTCAAGAGACCCAGTACTTC. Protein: CTSSTLGPQETQYF.

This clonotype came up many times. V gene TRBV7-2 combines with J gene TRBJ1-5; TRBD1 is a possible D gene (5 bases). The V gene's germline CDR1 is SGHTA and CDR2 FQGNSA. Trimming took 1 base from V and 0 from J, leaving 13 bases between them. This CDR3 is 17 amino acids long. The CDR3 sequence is CASSLGGAQNSNQPQHF. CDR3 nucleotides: TGTGCCAGCAGCTTAGGAGGGGCGCAGAATAGCAATCAGCCCCAGCATTTT.

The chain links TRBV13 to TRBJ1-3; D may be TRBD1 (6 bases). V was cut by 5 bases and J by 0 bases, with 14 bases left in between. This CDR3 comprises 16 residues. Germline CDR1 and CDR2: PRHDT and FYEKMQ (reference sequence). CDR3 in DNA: TGTGCCAGCAGCCGCGACAGGCTGTACTCTGGAAACACCATATATTTT. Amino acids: CASSRDRLYSGNTIYF.

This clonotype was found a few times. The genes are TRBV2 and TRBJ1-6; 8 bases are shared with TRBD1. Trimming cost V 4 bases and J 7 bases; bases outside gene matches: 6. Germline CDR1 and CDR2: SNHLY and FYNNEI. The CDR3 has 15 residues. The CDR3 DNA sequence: TGTGCCAGCAGTGGAAGGGACAGGAAGAATTCACCCCTCCACTTT. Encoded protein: CASSGRDRKNSPLHF.

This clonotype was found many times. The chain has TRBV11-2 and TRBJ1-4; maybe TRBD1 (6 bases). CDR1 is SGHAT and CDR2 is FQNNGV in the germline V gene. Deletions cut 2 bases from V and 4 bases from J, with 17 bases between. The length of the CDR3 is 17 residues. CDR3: CASSLQYPGQFNEKLFF. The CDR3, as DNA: TGTGCCAGCAGCTTACAGTACCCAGGACAGTTTAATGAAAAACTGTTTTTT.

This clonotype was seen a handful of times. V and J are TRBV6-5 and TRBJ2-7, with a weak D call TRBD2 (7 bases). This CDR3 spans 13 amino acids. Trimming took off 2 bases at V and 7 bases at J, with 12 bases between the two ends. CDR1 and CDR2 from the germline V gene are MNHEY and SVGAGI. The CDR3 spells CASSYRGGPEQYF. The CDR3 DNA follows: TGTGCCAGCAGTTACAGGGGGGGACCGGAGCAGTACTTC.

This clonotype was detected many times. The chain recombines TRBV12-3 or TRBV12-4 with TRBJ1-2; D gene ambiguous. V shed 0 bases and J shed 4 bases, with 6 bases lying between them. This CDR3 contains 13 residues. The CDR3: CASSLALGYGYTF. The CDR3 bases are TGTGCCAGCAGTTTAGCCCTAGGCTATGGCTACACCTTC.

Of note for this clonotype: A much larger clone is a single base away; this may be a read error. The CDR3 sequence is CATNRQGASYNEQFF. The CDR3 DNA reads as TGTGCCACCAACCGACAGGGGGCAAGCTACAATGAGCAGTTCTTC. J is TRBJ2-1 and V is TRBV15, with 10 positions matching TRBD1. Trimming cost V 7 bases and J 3 bases; bases outside gene matches: 6. CDR1 and CDR2 (germline): LNHNV, YYDKDF (reference sequence). The CDR3 length is 15 residues.

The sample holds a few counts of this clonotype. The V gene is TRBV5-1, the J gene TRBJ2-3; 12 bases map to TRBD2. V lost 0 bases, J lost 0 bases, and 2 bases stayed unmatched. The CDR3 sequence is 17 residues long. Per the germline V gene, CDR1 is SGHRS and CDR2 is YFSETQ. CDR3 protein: CASSLGLAGVSTDTQYF. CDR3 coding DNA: TGCGCCAGCAGCTTGGGACTAGCGGGGGTCAGCACAGATACGCAGTATTTT.

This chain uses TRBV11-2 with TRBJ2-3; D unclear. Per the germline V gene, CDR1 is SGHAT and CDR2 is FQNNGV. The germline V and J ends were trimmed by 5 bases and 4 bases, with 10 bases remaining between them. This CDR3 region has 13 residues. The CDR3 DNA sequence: TGTGCCAGCAGCCGAGGCCCTTCAGATACGCAGTATTTT. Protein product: CASSRGPSDTQYF.

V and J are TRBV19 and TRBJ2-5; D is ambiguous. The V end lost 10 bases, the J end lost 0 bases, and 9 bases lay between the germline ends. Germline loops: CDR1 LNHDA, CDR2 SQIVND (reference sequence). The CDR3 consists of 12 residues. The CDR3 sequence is CATARNQETQYF. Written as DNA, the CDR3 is TGTGCCACCGCACGGAACCAAGAGACCCAGTACTTC.

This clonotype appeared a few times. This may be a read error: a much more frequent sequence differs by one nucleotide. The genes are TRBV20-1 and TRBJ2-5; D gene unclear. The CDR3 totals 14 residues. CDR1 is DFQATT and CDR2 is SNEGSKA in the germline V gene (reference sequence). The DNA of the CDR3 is TGCAGTGCTGGAGATCCCGAGATAGGGGAGACCCAGTACTTC. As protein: CSAGDPEIGETQYF.

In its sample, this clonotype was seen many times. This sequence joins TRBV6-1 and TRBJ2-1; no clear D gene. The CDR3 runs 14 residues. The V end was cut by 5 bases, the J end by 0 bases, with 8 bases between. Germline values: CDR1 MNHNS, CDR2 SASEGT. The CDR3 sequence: CASSTAGSYNEQFF. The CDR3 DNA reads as TGTGCCAGCAGTACGGCCGGCTCCTACAATGAGCAGTTCTTC.

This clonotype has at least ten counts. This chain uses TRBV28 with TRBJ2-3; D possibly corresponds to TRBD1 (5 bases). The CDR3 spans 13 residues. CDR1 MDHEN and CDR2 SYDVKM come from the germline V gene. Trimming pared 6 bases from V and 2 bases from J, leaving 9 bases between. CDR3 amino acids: CASRIGATDTQYF. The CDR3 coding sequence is TGTGCCAGCAGGATAGGGGCCACAGATACGCAGTATTTT.